This T cell receptor beta chain came from a study of PD-1 blockade in classical Hodgkin lymphoma. Trimming pared 5 bases from V and 2 bases from J, leaving 13 bases between. Germline V gene lookup returns CDR1 SGHTA and CDR2 FQGNSA. The CDR3 is 15 amino acids. Autologous stem cell transplantation was followed by relapse in every patient, and brentuximab vedotin exposure varied. TCRdb keeps only in-frame clones here, not all; method: immunoSEQ multiplex PCR. Of 37,000 or so clones in the sample, around 90% were seen once. The TCR originated in a human donor with classical Hodgkin lymphoma. The input for sequencing was peripheral blood mononuclear cells (PBMCs), taken before the second cycle of nivolumab. V gene TRBV7-2 combines with J gene TRBJ1-5; D is possibly TRBD1 (5 bases). The CDR3 nucleotides are TGTGCCAGCAGCCAGTACCCGGGGCGCAATCAGCCCCAGCATTTT. The encoded protein is CASSQYPGRNQPQHF.